The clone carrying this TCR beta chain was seen at least ten times. Its antigen is as yet unknown. CDR1 LNHDA and CDR2 SQIVND come from the germline V gene (reference sequence). This CDR3 contains 19 residues. V lost 4 bases and J lost 6; bases outside the gene matches: 21. This sample stems from a study of T-cell reconstitution after alpha-beta-depleted transplantation in children. As it was prepared, the TCRbeta library received unique molecular identifiers. TCRdb re-derived calls from the PCR reads in MiXCR, one entry per CDR3 protein. The profile shows about 830,000 distinct CDR3 sequences, about 16% of them singletons. Whole-study findings and limits: One year post-transplant, T-cell counts and diversity were largely derived from T cells produced anew.

This specimen consisted of PBMCs, mostly from graft donor cells, obtained 360 days after TCRalphabeta/CD19-depleted stem cell transplant. The chain combines TRBV19 with TRBJ1-1, with TRBD1 matching over 9 bases. The sequence was collected from a male patient aged 10-17 years who had a stem cell transplant for acute lymphoblastic leukemia, so the T cells may come from the graft donor. As DNA, the CDR3 is TGTGCCAGTAGTACCACCGGGACAGGGCATTTGTTTGGGCTCCCTGAAGCTTTCTTT. Its protein product is CASSTTGTGHLFGLPEAFF.